Below are 22 T cell receptor beta chains sequenced from a single sample in a study of shared clonotypes between healthy human individuals (dated by TCRdb to 2018 to 2020). Library preparation was by the immunoSEQ multiplex PCR assay. Here the immuneACCESS table is served through TCRdb, limited to in-frame sequences with V and J called. Missing clones are a known gap in these copies; in checked studies unresolved V genes cover under half, and the rest lacks a known reason. The sample profile shows 500,000 to 550,000 clones; 95% to 96% of them were found once. Approximately 0.06% of the sample belongs to the ten largest clones. Sequenced: naive CD4+ T cells sorted from blood. The cell subset or site label, read with the paper, signifies: CD45RA+ positively selected. These receptor sequences come from a woman in her 30s in good health.

The V and J genes are TRBV19 and TRBJ2-5; D gene unclear. CDR1 and CDR2 from the germline V gene are LNHDA and SQIVND (reference sequence). The CDR3 is 14 residues long. V lost 4 bases to trimming and J lost 3 bases, with 12 bases between them. CDR3 loop: CASSKYSAEETQYF. Written as DNA, the CDR3 is TGTGCCAGTAGTAAGTATTCGGCAGAAGAGACCCAGTACTTC.

The sample holds one count of this clone. J is TRBJ2-5 and V is TRBV29-1; 9 positions match TRBD2. The CDR3 is 16 residues long. CDR1 and CDR2 from the germline V gene are SQVTM and ANQGSEA. With V trimmed by 2 bases and J by 1 base, 8 bases remained unmatched. CDR3 in DNA: TGCAGCGTTGAAACGGAGCTAGCGGGGATCCAAGAGACCCAGTACTTC. This sequence encodes CSVETELAGIQETQYF.

This sequence joins TRBV25-1 and TRBJ1-4, with 8 bases fitting TRBD1. After removal of 4 bases from V and 6 bases from J, the junction contained 7 bases not matched to a gene. Germline V gives CDR1 MGHDK, CDR2 SYGVNS. This CDR3 has 15 amino acids. Here the CDR3 reads CASSVRQGAHEKLFF. CDR3 DNA: TGTGCCAGCAGTGTACGGCAGGGGGCGCATGAAAAACTGTTTTTT.

The chain links TRBV5-1 to TRBJ1-1; no firm D call. The CDR3 totals 14 residues. Trimming took off 3 bases at V and 0 bases at J, with 9 bases between the two ends. The germline gives CDR1 SGHRS, CDR2 YFSETQ. The CDR3 nucleotides read TGCGCCAGCAGCTCCGCCGGCATGAACACTGAAGCTTTCTTT. Its protein is CASSSAGMNTEAFF.

The rearrangement joins TRBV6-1 to TRBJ1-1, with D possibly matching TRBD1 (6 bases). The V end lost 0 bases, the J end lost 3 bases, and 11 bases lay between the germline ends. The CDR3 runs to 15 residues. CDR1 and CDR2 (germline): MNHNS, SASEGT. The CDR3 sequence: CASSEARRGDTEAFF. Written as DNA, the CDR3 is TGTGCCAGCAGTGAAGCGCGAAGGGGGGACACTGAAGCTTTCTTT.

V gene TRBV9 combines with J gene TRBJ1-3; D is unclear. Germline CDR1 and CDR2: SGDLS and YYNGEE. CDR3 length: 15 residues. Between the trimmed V and J ends, which lost 4 bases and 4 bases, there was a span of 15 bases. The CDR3 region has the DNA TGTGCCAGCAGCCCCGTCCGGGATTGGGGAAACACCATATATTTT. Encoded protein: CASSPVRDWGNTIYF.

V usage is TRBV28 and J usage is TRBJ1-5; possible D gene TRBD1, 6 bases. CDR1 and CDR2 (germline): MDHEN, SYDVKM. The CDR3 consists of 15 residues. V gave up 6 bases and J gave up 1 base, with 13 bases separating them. CDR3 in amino acids: CASRPGTLSNQPQHF. CDR3 DNA sequence: TGTGCCAGCAGACCCGGGACACTGAGCAATCAGCCCCAGCATTTT.

The rearrangement joins TRBV2 to TRBJ1-1; TRBD1 aligns across 7 bases. This CDR3 contains 13 residues. V dropped 3 bases and J dropped 7; count of bases not matched to a gene: 5. The germline CDR1 and CDR2 sequences are SNHLY and FYNNEI. CDR3 nucleotide sequence: TGTGCCAGCAGTGACGGGACAGCTTTTGAAGCTTTCTTT. It is translated as CASSDGTAFEAFF.

The chain recombines TRBV15 with TRBJ2-5, with D tentatively TRBD1 (5 bases). Germline lookup yields CDR1 LNHNV and CDR2 YYDKDF (reference sequence). Trimming took 0 bases from V and 5 from J, leaving 10 bases between them. CDR3 length: 14 amino acids. CDR3 amino acids: CATSRDVGPETQYF. The DNA of the CDR3 is TGTGCCACCAGCAGAGATGTGGGGCCTGAGACCCAGTACTTC. Filled out from reference TRBV15 and TRBJ2-5, the complete variable domain reads DAMVIQNPRYQVTQFGKPVTLSCSQTLNHNVMYWYQQKSSQAPKLLFHYYDKDFNNEADTPDNFQSRRPNTSFCFLDIRSPGLGDTAMYLCATSRDVGPETQYFGPGTRLLVL.

The V and J genes are TRBV19 and TRBJ1-4; D is unclear. Germline CDR1 reads LNHDA; CDR2 reads SQIVND (reference sequence). V lost 6 bases, J lost 0 bases, and 11 bases lay in between. The CDR3 totals 15 residues. The CDR3 sequence: CASSLLGSTNEKLFF. The CDR3 bases are TGTGCCAGTAGCCTATTGGGGTCAACTAATGAAAAACTGTTTTTT.

This chain uses TRBV9 with TRBJ2-3; D is unresolved. Germline V lookup: CDR1 SGDLS, CDR2 YYNGEE. The V end was cut by 0 bases, the J end by 5 bases, with 19 bases between. The CDR3 consists of 17 residues. Here the CDR3 DNA reads TGTGCCAGCAGCGTAGGGTGGGCCAACCATGCTGGAGATACGCAGTATTTT. Encoded protein: CASSVGWANHAGDTQYF.

The chain combines TRBV7-9 with TRBJ2-2; TRBD1 agrees at 7 bases. The CDR3 consists of 15 residues. Germline CDR1 reads SEHNR; CDR2 reads FQNEAQ (reference sequence). J lost 2 bases, V lost 5 bases, and 5 bases had no gene match. CDR3 in amino acids: CASSRGTVNTGELFF. The CDR3 DNA reads TGTGCCAGCAGCCGAGGGACAGTAAACACCGGGGAGCTGTTTTTT.

The chain has TRBV28 and TRBJ2-2, with D hard to call. V was cut by 6 bases and J by 4 bases, with 18 bases left in between. Per germline, CDR1 MDHEN and CDR2 SYDVKM. The CDR3 totals 16 residues. The chain's CDR3 is CASRGQSQRGTGELFF. The CDR3 coding sequence is TGTGCCAGCAGGGGCCAAAGTCAGAGAGGCACCGGGGAGCTGTTTTTT.

The rearrangement joins TRBV19 to TRBJ2-7, with a weak D call TRBD2 (6 bases). V lost 1 base to trimming and J lost 3 bases, with 13 bases between them. Germline V gene lookup returns CDR1 LNHDA and CDR2 SQIVND (reference sequence). CDR3 length equals 15 residues. DNA of the CDR3: TGTGCCAGTAGTATAGCTGGGGGACTTGGCTACGAGCAGTACTTC. This sequence encodes CASSIAGGLGYEQYF.

The V and J genes are TRBV19 and TRBJ1-2; the match to TRBD1 covers 9 bases. Germline CDR1 and CDR2: LNHDA and SQIVND (reference sequence). The CDR3 is 16 amino acids. Trimming at V came to 4 bases and at J to 6 bases, leaving 12 bases not matched to a gene. The CDR3 protein is CASSRFRDRDLDGYTF. The CDR3, as DNA: TGTGCCAGTAGTAGATTCCGGGACAGGGATCTTGATGGCTACACCTTC.

V gene TRBV18 combines with J gene TRBJ2-2; TRBD1 matches at 8 bases. The germline V gene encodes CDR1 KGHSH and CDR2 LQKENI. The CDR3 extends over 16 amino acids. Germline trimming cut 6 bases from V and 0 bases from J; bases unmatched to any gene: 6. CDR3 coding DNA: TGTGCCAGCTCTCCCAGGGGGCGATCGAACACCGGGGAGCTGTTTTTT. Protein product: CASSPRGRSNTGELFF.

This chain connects TRBV15 to TRBJ2-4; TRBD2 matches 10 bases. Germline V lookup: CDR1 LNHNV, CDR2 YYDKDF (reference sequence). The CDR3 is made up of 17 amino acids. Unmatched junction bases numbered 13, after V lost 3 bases and J lost 8 bases. The CDR3: CATSRRTSGVLKDIQYF. CDR3 sequence (DNA): TGTGCCACCAGCAGGCGGACTAGCGGAGTTCTTAAGGACATTCAGTACTTC.

This chain connects TRBV5-6 to TRBJ2-4; D is tentatively TRBD1 or TRBD2 (5 bases each). This CDR3 is built from 16 residues. The V end lost 0 bases, the J end lost 3 bases, and 13 bases lay between the germline ends. Germline CDR1 is SGHDT and CDR2 is YYEEEE. This CDR3 reads CASSLAGRAGKNIQYF. The CDR3 DNA reads TGTGCCAGCAGCTTGGCCGGCAGGGCGGGCAAAAACATTCAGTACTTC.

This chain joins TRBV4-2 and TRBJ1-5; the D gene is possibly TRBD1 (6 bases). CDR1 and CDR2 (germline): LGHNA, YNFKEQ. This CDR3 contains 18 residues. Trimming removed 4 bases from V and 2 bases from J, with 21 bases in between. The chain's CDR3 is CASSPGLDSIVGNQPQHF. The DNA of the CDR3 is TGTGCCAGCAGCCCTGGTCTGGACAGTATCGTGGGCAATCAGCCCCAGCATTTT.

The sample holds one count of this clone. This chain joins TRBV9 and TRBJ2-2; possible D gene TRBD2, 5 bases. Germline V gene lookup returns CDR1 SGDLS and CDR2 YYNGEE. V was pared by 2 bases and J by 8 bases, with 10 bases between. The CDR3 is made up of 13 amino acids. The CDR3 region has the DNA TGTGCCAGCAGCGTTGGGGAGTGGGGGGAGCTGTTTTTT. Its protein product is CASSVGEWGELFF. The full variable domain, its missing parts supplied by reference TRBV9 and TRBJ2-2, is DSGVTQTPKHLITATGQRVTLRCSPRSGDLSVYWYQQSLDQGLQFLIQYYNGEERAKGNILERFSAQQFPDLHSELNLSSLELGDSALYFCASSVGEWGELFFGEGSRLTVL.

V is TRBV2 and J is TRBJ1-2, with a tentative D call TRBD1 (6 bases). Trimming stripped 6 bases from V and 4 bases from J, with 18 bases between. The CDR3 consists of 15 residues. CDR1 and CDR2 from the germline V gene are SNHLY and FYNNEI. The CDR3 here is CASRRGVEGIYGYTF. DNA of the CDR3: TGTGCCAGCAGGAGGGGGGTCGAGGGTATCTATGGCTACACCTTC.

The chain joins TRBV6-1 to TRBJ1-1; 8 bases map to TRBD1. The CDR3 loop spans 16 amino acids. The V segment lost 1 base and the J segment 0 bases; nucleotides outside the gene matches: 4. Germline V gives CDR1 MNHNS, CDR2 SASEGT. CDR3 sequence: CASSEGTGTMNTEAFF. Here the CDR3 DNA reads TGTGCCAGCAGTGAAGGGACAGGGACCATGAACACTGAAGCTTTCTTT.